These 5 T cell receptor beta chains share one sample of origin, sequenced in a study of cytomegalovirus exposure and HLA in healthy donors. The method was immunoSEQ multiplex PCR; TCRdb's version includes in-frame clones alone and lacks a portion of them. The data hold around 130,000 clones, with around 85% observed a single time. Sequencing was done on a sample of PBMCs. Every receptor here comes from a woman in her 30s in good health and CMV-seronegative.

The gene calls are TRBV7-2 and TRBJ2-6; D is unresolved. CDR3 length: 15 amino acids. Per the germline V gene, CDR1 is SGHTA and CDR2 is FQGNSA. V lost 2 bases and J 0 bases, leaving 5 bases between the germline ends. The chain's CDR3 is CASSLLSSGANVLTF. CDR3 nucleotides: TGTGCCAGCAGCTTACTCAGCTCTGGGGCCAACGTCCTGACTTTC.

The sample holds many counts of this clone. The rearrangement links TRBV7-9 to TRBJ2-7; 10 nucleotides line up with TRBD1. This CDR3 has 14 amino acids. The V segment lost 8 bases and the J segment 5 bases; nucleotides outside the gene matches: 9. Germline V gene lookup returns CDR1 SEHNR and CDR2 FQNEAQ (reference sequence). The CDR3 DNA sequence: TGTGCCAGCCTCAGGGGACAGGGGACGAACGAGCAGTACTTC. Amino acids: CASLRGQGTNEQYF.

This CDR3 reads CASSYPDRGQLSPLHF. CDR3 DNA: TGTGCCAGCAGTTATCCAGACAGGGGGCAACTCTCACCCCTCCACTTT. V usage is TRBV6-9 and J usage is TRBJ1-6; 10 positions match TRBD1. Germline V gene sequence: CDR1 MNHGY, CDR2 SVAAGI. The V gene end was trimmed by 2 bases and the J gene end by 10 bases; junction bases not matched to a gene: 8. This CDR3 region has 16 residues.

The rearrangement links TRBV7-8 to TRBJ1-1; 8 bases agree with TRBD1. Germline lookup yields CDR1 SGHVS and CDR2 FQNEAQ. The CDR3 covers 14 residues. After removal of 5 bases from V and 5 bases from J, the junction contained 7 bases not matched to a gene. CDR3 amino acids: CASSPNRGGTEAFF. The CDR3 DNA reads TGTGCCAGCAGCCCTAACAGGGGGGGTACTGAAGCTTTCTTT.

This chain links TRBV29-1 with TRBJ1-2, with TRBD1 identical over 7 bases. The CDR3 is 12 amino acids. Germline V CDR1 and CDR2: SQVTM, ANQGSEA. Trimming took 6 bases from V and 3 from J; bases not matched to a gene: 4. CDR3 protein: CSVFDRDYGYTF. The CDR3 coding sequence is TGCAGCGTCTTCGACAGGGACTATGGCTACACCTTC.